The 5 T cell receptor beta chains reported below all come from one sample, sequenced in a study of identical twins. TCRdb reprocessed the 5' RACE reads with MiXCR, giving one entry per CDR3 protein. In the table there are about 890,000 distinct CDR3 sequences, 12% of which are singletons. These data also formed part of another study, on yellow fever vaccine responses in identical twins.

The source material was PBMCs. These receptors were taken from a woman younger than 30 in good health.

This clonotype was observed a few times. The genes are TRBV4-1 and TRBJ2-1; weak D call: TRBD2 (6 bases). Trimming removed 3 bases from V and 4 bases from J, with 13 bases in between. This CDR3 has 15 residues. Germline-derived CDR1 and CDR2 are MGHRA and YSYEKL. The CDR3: CASSQGGLHYNEQFF. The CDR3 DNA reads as TGCGCCAGCAGCCAGGGGGGATTACATTACAATGAGCAGTTCTTC.

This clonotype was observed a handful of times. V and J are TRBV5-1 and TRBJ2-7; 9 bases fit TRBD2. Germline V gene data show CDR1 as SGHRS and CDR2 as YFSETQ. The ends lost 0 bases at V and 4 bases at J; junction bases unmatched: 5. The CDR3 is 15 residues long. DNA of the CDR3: TGCGCCAGCAGCTTGGATCTGCGGGAGGGGTACGAGCAGTACTTC. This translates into CASSLDLREGYEQYF.

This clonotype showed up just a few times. The CDR3 reads CASSDDRTGGQPQHF. The DNA of the CDR3 is TGTGCCAGCAGCGACGATCGGACTGGGGGTCAGCCCCAGCATTTT. The V call is TRBV7-9, the J call TRBJ1-5, with D possibly being TRBD1 (5 bases). The germline V gene encodes CDR1 SEHNR and CDR2 FQNEAQ (reference sequence). Trimming left V 5 bases short and J 6 bases short, with 17 bases between. This CDR3 is built from 15 residues.

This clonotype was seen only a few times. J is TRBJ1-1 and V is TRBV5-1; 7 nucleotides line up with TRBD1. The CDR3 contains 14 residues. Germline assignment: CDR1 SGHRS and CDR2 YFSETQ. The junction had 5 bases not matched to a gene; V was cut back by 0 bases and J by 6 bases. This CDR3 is CASSLGGQWAEAFF. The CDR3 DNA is TGCGCCAGCAGCTTGGGGGGACAGTGGGCTGAAGCTTTCTTT.

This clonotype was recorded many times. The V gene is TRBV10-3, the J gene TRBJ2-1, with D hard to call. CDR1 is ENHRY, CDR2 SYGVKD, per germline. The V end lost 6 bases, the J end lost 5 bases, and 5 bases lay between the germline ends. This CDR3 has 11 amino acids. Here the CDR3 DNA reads TGTGCCATCAGAACAAACAATGAGCAGTTCTTC. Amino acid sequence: CAIRTNNEQFF.